This T cell receptor beta chain comes out of a study of immune heterogeneity within non-small cell lung tumors. Study conclusions and caveats: Local T-cell clonality correlated moderately but significantly with local tumor mutational burden (R roughly 0.33). Across individual patients, the high-frequency T-cell receptor beta clonotypes were largely distinct. Recurring identical dominant CDR3 beta clonotypes were observed across tumor sites within a patient, together with site-unique high-frequency clones.

TCR beta CDR3 was amplified by multiplex PCR, first round about 10 cycles, 32 V and 13 J primers. From the multiplex PCR reads, TCRdb called clonotypes with MiXCR, one entry per CDR3 protein. The sample lists about 6,400 distinct CDR3 sequences, approximately 23% occurring once. Bulk tumor genomic DNA was the template, and each sample received about 600 ng. In surgery, several biopsies were collected from each primary tumor at widely spaced sites. Curative surgery was performed on patients who had untreated, newly diagnosed non-small cell lung cancer. This clonotype is categorized as medium-sized. Its antigen is unidentified. CDR1 is DFQATT and CDR2 is SNEGSKA in the germline V gene (reference sequence). The CDR3 contains 11 residues. Trimming cost V 5 bases and J 5 bases, with 9 bases left between them.

The sample comprised lung tumor tissue. V and J are TRBV20-1 and TRBJ2-5, with D possibly TRBD1 on 6 matching bases. The source of this sequence is a man aged 70 or older with non-small cell lung cancer. CDR3 bases: TGCAGTGCTTCAGGGGACGAGACCCAGTACTTC. This codes for CSASGDETQYF.